Presented here are 21 T cell receptor beta chains from one specimen sequenced in a study of T-cell memory formation after mild COVID-19. A single record per CDR3 protein comes from TCRdb applying MiXCR to the 5' RACE reads. In the table there are roughly 400,000 distinct CDR3 sequences, roughly 18% of which are singletons. The sequenced sample consisted of PBMCs or a T cell subset sorted from them (not recorded which). These receptors were obtained from a man younger than 35 who had mild COVID-19 (a few samples of this study predate the infection). Cell type and time point are not known.

This clonotype was picked up a small number of times. The chain employs TRBV6-6 and TRBJ1-5, with D possibly being TRBD1 (6 bases). Germline V gene data show CDR1 as MNHNY and CDR2 as SVGAGI (reference sequence). Trimming stripped 6 bases from V and 4 bases from J, with 16 bases between. This CDR3 spans 15 amino acids. CDR3 nucleotide sequence: TGTGCCAGCAGCCCCGAGGGACACCGAAATCAGCCCCAGCATTTT. Protein product: CASSPEGHRNQPQHF.

The rearrangement uses TRBV5-1 and TRBJ2-1; D may be TRBD1 or TRBD2 (5 bases each). CDR3 length: 18 amino acids. In germline, CDR1 is SGHRS, CDR2 YFSETQ. Trimming shortened V by 1 base and J by 6 bases, and 23 bases separated the two germline ends. CDR3 sequence (DNA): TGCGCCAGCAGCTTGCCCCTCAGAGCCGGGACGGTGAGCAATGAGCAGTTCTTC. Amino acids: CASSLPLRAGTVSNEQFF.

This chain uses TRBV5-1 with TRBJ2-1; 8 bases fit TRBD1. The germline V gene has CDR1 SGHRS and CDR2 YFSETQ. The CDR3 is made up of 15 amino acids. V trimming: 0 bases; J trimming: 3 bases; junction bases outside the gene matches: 2. CDR3 protein: CASSLARGLYNEQFF. For the CDR3, the DNA is TGCGCCAGCAGCTTGGCCAGGGGGCTCTACAATGAGCAGTTCTTC. The entire variable domain, with the rest obtained from reference TRBV5-1 and TRBJ2-1, is as follows: KAGVTQTPRYLIKTRGQQVTLSCSPISGHRSVSWYQQTPGQGLQFLFEYFSETQRNKGNFPGRFSGRQFSNSRSEMNVSTLELGDSALYLCASSLARGLYNEQFFGPGTRLTVL.

This clonotype turned up a few times. This chain connects TRBV6-5 to TRBJ2-5; 7 bases are a match to TRBD1. With V trimmed by 5 bases and J by 4 bases, 4 bases remained unmatched. The CDR3 spans 13 residues. Germline V gene lookup returns CDR1 MNHEY and CDR2 SVGAGI. As DNA, the CDR3 is TGTGCCAGCAGTAAAAACAGGGGAGAGACCCAGTACTTC. It translates to CASSKNRGETQYF.

The J gene is TRBJ2-7, the V gene TRBV4-3, with TRBD1 matching over 8 bases. Trimming took 3 bases from V and 4 from J; bases not matched to a gene: 17. The CDR3 sequence is 18 residues long. The germline gives CDR1 LGHNA, CDR2 YSLEER. The CDR3 coding sequence is TGCGCCAGCAGCCAGGTTCTCCAGGGAGACAGGGGTCGTTACGAGCAGTACTTC. Its protein is CASSQVLQGDRGRYEQYF.

The sample holds many counts of this clonotype. This chain connects TRBV4-2 to TRBJ1-5; a weak D match, TRBD1 (6 bases). This CDR3 region has 18 residues. V was trimmed by 0 bases and J by 3 bases, leaving 18 bases between them. Germline V gene sequence: CDR1 LGHNA, CDR2 YNFKEQ. Written as DNA, the CDR3 is TGTGCCAGCAGCCAAGATTGGATAGGGGGTGAGGACAATCAGCCCCAGCATTTT. Its translation: CASSQDWIGGEDNQPQHF.

Details on this clonotype: A read error may account for a junction end that differs from germline. The V and J genes are TRBV11-2 and TRBJ1-6, with unresolved D. CDR1 is SGHAT, CDR2 FQNNGV, per germline. The length of the CDR3 is 14 residues. Here the CDR3 reads CASSSSGRGSHLHF. As DNA, the CDR3 is TGTGCCAGCAGCTCCTCGGGCCGCGGTTCACACCTCCACTTT.

A few counts support this clonotype. The J gene is TRBJ1-5, the V gene TRBV20-1; unclear D gene. Germline V gene lookup returns CDR1 DFQATT and CDR2 SNEGSKA (reference sequence). The CDR3 consists of 13 residues. Trimming left V 8 bases short and J 2 bases short, with 13 bases between. The CDR3 loop is CSSMGGGNQPQHF. Here the CDR3 DNA reads TGCAGTTCCATGGGTGGGGGCAATCAGCCCCAGCATTTT.

J is TRBJ1-1 and V is TRBV29-1; D is undetermined. This CDR3 spans 12 amino acids. The germline gives CDR1 SQVTM, CDR2 ANQGSEA. Trimming removed 5 bases from V and 1 base from J, with 8 bases in between. The CDR3 bases are TGCAGCGTTCGTCCCTCGAACACTGAAGCTTTCTTT. It codes for CSVRPSNTEAFF.

J is TRBJ1-5 and V is TRBV28, with D unclear. The ends were cut back, 6 bases at V and 5 bases at J, with 17 bases in the middle. CDR1 is MDHEN, CDR2 SYDVKM, per germline. The CDR3 has 15 amino acids. The DNA for the CDR3 is TGTGCCAGCAGGCGCAGGATCGGTGGCGATCAGCCCCAGCATTTT. Its protein is CASRRRIGGDQPQHF.

This clonotype was seen a few times. The gene calls are TRBV7-2 and TRBJ1-6; possibly TRBD1 for D (6 bases). CDR3 size: 17 residues. Germline CDR1 is SGHTA and CDR2 is FQGNSA. Deletions cut 1 base from V and 0 bases from J, with 10 bases between. CDR3 protein: CASSLVGGASYNSPLHF. In DNA, the CDR3 is TGTGCCAGCAGCTTAGTTGGGGGGGCCTCCTATAATTCACCCCTCCACTTT. Together with reference TRBV7-2 and TRBJ1-6, the CDR3 gives the full variable domain: GAGVSQSPSNKVTEKGKDVELRCDPISGHTALYWYRQSLGQGLEFLIYFQGNSAPDKSGLPSDRFSAERTGGSVSTLTIQRTQQEDSAVYLCASSLVGGASYNSPLHFGNGTRLTVT.

This chain links TRBV14 with TRBJ2-2; 8 positions agree with TRBD1. Germline V lookup: CDR1 SGHDN, CDR2 FVKESK. CDR3 length: 15 amino acids. V lost 4 bases to trimming and J lost 4 bases; unmatched junction nucleotides: 5. CDR3 region: CASSPRTGTTGELFF. The CDR3 nucleotides read TGTGCCAGCAGCCCCCGGACAGGGACCACCGGGGAGCTGTTTTTT. Full variable domain (outside the CDR3, taken from reference TRBV14 and TRBJ2-2): EAGVTQFPSHSVIEKGQTVTLRCDPISGHDNLYWYRRVMGKEIKFLLHFVKESKQDESGMPNNRFLAERTGGTYSTLKVQPAELEDSGVYFCASSPRTGTTGELFFGEGSRLTVL.

The table lists this clonotype with many counts. This could be a read error, since a much larger clone is one nucleotide away. The genes are TRBV11-2 and TRBJ2-1; no clear D gene. Trimming shortened V by 1 base and J by 5 bases, and 3 bases separated the two germline ends. The length of the CDR3 is 12 residues. Germline CDR1 SGHAT, CDR2 FQNNGV. Here the CDR3 reads CASSLGDNEQFF. The CDR3 coding sequence is TGTGCCAGCAGCTTAGGGGACAATGAGCAGTTCTTC.

This clonotype was counted only a few times. The chain couples TRBV20-1 to TRBJ1-1; D may be TRBD1 (6 bases). The CDR3 extends over 12 amino acids. Germline loops: CDR1 DFQATT, CDR2 SNEGSKA (reference sequence). With 3 bases removed from V and 4 bases from J, the gap between germline ends came to 9 bases. The CDR3 loop reads CSASNRVTEAFF. The CDR3 region has the DNA TGCAGTGCTAGTAACAGGGTCACTGAAGCTTTCTTT.

CDR3 sequence: CASSRGDGLNTEAFF. The CDR3 region has the DNA TGTGCCAGCAGTAGGGGAGACGGGTTGAACACTGAAGCTTTCTTT. This chain uses TRBV12-3 or TRBV12-4 with TRBJ1-1, with D maybe TRBD1 (5 bases). The CDR3 has 15 residues. Trimming cost V 5 bases and J 0 bases, with 13 bases left between them.

This sequence joins TRBV5-1 and TRBJ2-1; 9 nucleotides match TRBD1. Germline V lookup: CDR1 SGHRS, CDR2 YFSETQ. The CDR3 runs to 15 residues. The V segment lost 3 bases and the J segment 7 bases; nucleotides outside the gene matches: 8. The CDR3 DNA reads TGCGCCAGCAGCTACCGCACCGGGACAGGGAATGAGCAGTTCTTC. Protein sequence: CASSYRTGTGNEQFF.

This chain connects TRBV20-1 to TRBJ1-1; TRBD1 matches at 9 bases. Germline CDR1 DFQATT, CDR2 SNEGSKA (reference sequence). V lost 7 bases to trimming and J lost 3 bases; unmatched junction nucleotides: 6. This CDR3 spans 13 amino acids. DNA for the CDR3: TGCAGTGGCCCGGGACAGGGATACACTGAAGCTTTCTTT. Translating gives CSGPGQGYTEAFF.

This clonotype was observed a handful of times. V and J are TRBV5-5 and TRBJ1-6; D is possibly TRBD1 (5 bases). The CDR3 sequence is 13 residues long. Germline-derived CDR1 and CDR2 are SGHKS and YYEKEE (reference sequence). V lost 6 bases, J lost 12 bases, and 16 bases lay in between. CDR3 bases: TGTGCCAGCACCCAGGGCTGGGGTCAACCCCTCCACTTT. This sequence encodes CASTQGWGQPLHF. Full variable domain (rest looked up from reference TRBV5-5 and TRBJ1-6): DAGVTQSPTHLIKTRGQQVTLRCSPISGHKSVSWYQQVLGQGPQFIFQYYEKEERGRGNFPDRFSARQFPNYSSELNVNALLLGDSALYLCASTQGWGQPLHFGNGTRLTVT.

The sample holds a few counts of this clonotype. One end of the junction does not line up with germline, which may come from a read error. The V call is TRBV7-9, the J call TRBJ1-1; weak D call: TRBD1 (6 bases). Germline-derived CDR1 and CDR2 are SEHNR and FQNEAQ (reference sequence). CDR3 size: 15 residues. CDR3 sequence (DNA): TGTGCCAGCAGCTTAGAGGGTTCAGGGGAGTCTGAAGTTTTCTTT. It encodes CASSLEGSGESEVFF.

CDR3 residues: CASSLMPQGHYGYTF. CDR3 nucleotide sequence: TGTGCCAGCAGCTTAATGCCACAGGGCCACTATGGCTACACCTTC. This chain connects TRBV7-3 to TRBJ1-2; a possible D gene is TRBD1 (6 bases). Germline-derived CDR1 and CDR2 are SGHTA and FQGTGA. The CDR3 totals 15 residues. Trimming removed 1 base from V and 3 bases from J, with 12 bases in between.

In this sample, this clonotype turned up many times. The V gene is TRBV7-9, the J gene TRBJ2-1; 9 bases align to TRBD2. The trim removed 3 bases at V and 8 bases at J, leaving 5 bases unmatched. The length of the CDR3 is 14 residues. The germline gives CDR1 SEHNR, CDR2 FQNEAQ (reference sequence). The CDR3 bases are TGTGCCAGCAGCTTGGCGGGGGGGCCCGATGAGCAGTTCTTC. It is translated as CASSLAGGPDEQFF. The full variable domain, completed using reference TRBV7-9 and TRBJ2-1, is DTGVSQNPRHKITKRGQNVTFRCDPISEHNRLYWYRQTLGQGPEFLTYFQNEAQLEKSRLLSDRFSAERPKGSFSTLEIQRTEQGDSAMYLCASSLAGGPDEQFFGPGTRLTVL.